This entry lists 24 T cell receptor beta chains sequenced from one sample in a study of CD8+ T cells in alopecia areata. Reverse transcribed after extraction, RNA yielded cDNA as the sequencing template. Libraries were prepared by immunoSEQ multiplex PCR; TCRdb keeps only in-frame clonotypes and omits some of them. The sample carries 150,000 to 200,000 clones, approximately 70% recorded once. This sample comprised CD8+ T cells sorted from blood, obtained at week 0. These receptors came from a human donor with alopecia areata.

This chain connects TRBV4-1 to TRBJ1-5; tentative D call: TRBD1 (5 bases). Germline CDR1 and CDR2: MGHRA and YSYEKL. There are 16 residues in the CDR3. V was cut by 0 bases and J by 4 bases, with 13 bases left in between. CDR3 sequence: CASSQEWGLGNQPQHF. The CDR3 nucleotides read TGCGCCAGCAGCCAAGAGTGGGGACTGGGTAATCAGCCCCAGCATTTT.

The chain joins TRBV5-1 to TRBJ2-5, with D unclear. V lost 4 bases, J lost 2 bases, and 18 bases lay in between. This CDR3 comprises 16 residues. CDR1 SGHRS and CDR2 YFSETQ come from the germline V gene. The DNA for the CDR3 is TGCGCCAGCAGCCCATGGCCCTTGACTGTACAAGAGACCCAGTACTTC. Its translation: CASSPWPLTVQETQYF.

The V gene is TRBV6-1, the J gene TRBJ2-7, with TRBD1 as a possible D gene (6 bases). V lost 8 bases, J lost 5 bases, and 10 bases lay in between. The CDR3 has 11 residues. CDR1 is MNHNS, CDR2 SASEGT, per germline. The CDR3 protein is CASVTGNEQYF. CDR3 DNA sequence: TGTGCCAGCGTTACAGGGAACGAGCAGTACTTC.

This rearrangement joins TRBV4-1 to TRBJ2-7; 7 bases fit TRBD2. Per germline, CDR1 MGHRA and CDR2 YSYEKL. This CDR3 has 15 amino acids. The V gene end was trimmed by 2 bases and the J gene end by 5 bases; junction bases not matched to a gene: 9. The CDR3, as DNA: TGCGCCAGCAGCCAAAAGCGGGGAGGGAGCGACGAGCAGTACTTC. Protein sequence: CASSQKRGGSDEQYF.

The chain combines TRBV6-6 with TRBJ1-5; 8 bases are a match to TRBD1. CDR3 length: 14 residues. Germline V gene lookup returns CDR1 MNHNY and CDR2 SVGAGI (reference sequence). Trimming removed 1 base from V and 4 bases from J; junction bases left unmatched: 0. The CDR3 reads CASSYWTGNQPQHF. The CDR3 bases are TGTGCCAGCAGTTACTGGACAGGGAATCAGCCCCAGCATTTT.

The genes are TRBV9 and TRBJ1-1, with D uncertain. This CDR3 has 12 residues. V lost 7 bases and J lost 1, with 8 bases in between. Germline values: CDR1 SGDLS, CDR2 YYNGEE. In DNA form, the CDR3 reads TGTGCCAGCTCCAGATGGAACACTGAAGCTTTCTTT. Encoded protein: CASSRWNTEAFF.

The chain is built from TRBV29-1 and TRBJ2-7, with D perhaps matching TRBD2 (6 bases). The V end lost 3 bases, the J end lost 0 bases, and 15 bases lay between the germline ends. This CDR3 spans 15 amino acids. Per germline, CDR1 SQVTM and CDR2 ANQGSEA. CDR3 residues: CSVEAEGGTSYEQYF. Here the CDR3 DNA reads TGCAGCGTTGAGGCCGAGGGCGGGACCTCCTACGAGCAGTACTTC.

The rearrangement uses TRBV15 and TRBJ2-3, with D perhaps TRBD1 (5 bases). V was trimmed by 3 bases and J by 4 bases, leaving 11 bases between them. CDR1 and CDR2 (germline): LNHNV, YYDKDF (reference sequence). CDR3 length equals 14 residues. CDR3 DNA: TGTGCCACCAGCAGGGTGGGGCAGGCAGATACGCAGTATTTT. Protein product: CATSRVGQADTQYF.

This chain uses TRBV29-1 with TRBJ1-2; D possibly corresponds to TRBD1 (5 bases). Germline V gives CDR1 SQVTM, CDR2 ANQGSEA. This CDR3 spans 11 amino acids. V dropped 3 bases and J dropped 7 bases, with 9 bases sitting between them. Here the CDR3 DNA reads TGCAGCGTTGAGGGACGACTTGGCTACACCTTC. The encoded protein is CSVEGRLGYTF.

As to this clone: The junction differs from germline at one of its ends, possibly a read error. The V call is TRBV2, the J call TRBJ2-7; 7 bases agree with TRBD2. CDR1 SNHLY and CDR2 FYNNEI come from the germline V gene. The CDR3 has 10 amino acids. In DNA form, the CDR3 reads TGTGCCAGCTACGGGGGAGGGTTACGCTTC. Residues: CASYGGGLRF.

This chain connects TRBV27 to TRBJ1-1, with TRBD1 identical over 7 bases. The junction had 7 bases not matched to a gene; V was cut back by 5 bases and J by 1 base. This CDR3 has 15 amino acids. Germline CDR1 reads MNHEY; CDR2 reads SMNVEV (reference sequence). The CDR3 reads CASSTPGGGNTEAFF. Here the CDR3 DNA reads TGTGCCAGCAGTACGCCAGGGGGGGGGAACACTGAAGCTTTCTTT.

The table lists this clone with a few counts. The rearrangement links TRBV12-5 to TRBJ2-1; the D gene could be TRBD1 or TRBD2 (6 bases each). CDR1 and CDR2 (germline): LGHNT, FRNRAP. This CDR3 spans 15 amino acids. V was trimmed by 1 base and J by 8 bases, leaving 15 bases between them. CDR3 DNA sequence: TGTGCTAGTGGTTTGGGGGGGGACATTTCGTATGAGCAGTTCTTC. The encoded protein is CASGLGGDISYEQFF.

DNA of the CDR3: TGTGCCAGCAAAGGGGCAGCTAGCACAGATACGCAGTATTTT. Its translation is CASKGAASTDTQYF. The rearrangement links TRBV6-6 to TRBJ2-3, with a tentative D call TRBD1 (5 bases). Per the germline V gene, CDR1 is MNHNY and CDR2 is SVGAGI (reference sequence). The CDR3 totals 14 residues. V dropped 7 bases and J dropped 0 bases, with 11 bases sitting between them.

The chain has TRBV5-1 and TRBJ2-3, with D maybe TRBD2 (6 bases). Germline CDR1 and CDR2: SGHRS and YFSETQ. This CDR3 is 15 amino acids long. Deletions cut 3 bases from V and 2 bases from J, with 13 bases between. The chain's CDR3 is CASSWRGGTTDTQYF. The DNA for the CDR3 is TGCGCCAGCAGCTGGCGGGGCGGGACCACAGATACGCAGTATTTT.

This clone was seen a handful of times. The gene calls are TRBV2 and TRBJ2-7; D possibly corresponds to TRBD1 (6 bases). Deletions cut 9 bases from V and 0 bases from J, with 12 bases between. The CDR3 is 13 residues long. Germline V lookup: CDR1 SNHLY, CDR2 FYNNEI. The CDR3 region is CASRDTTSYEQYF. In DNA, the CDR3 is TGTGCCAGTCGGGACACAACCTCCTACGAGCAGTACTTC.

This clone has more than one count but fewer than ten. The rearrangement links TRBV6-1 to TRBJ2-2; TRBD1 aligns across 8 bases. V shed 1 base and J 5 bases; nucleotides not matched to a gene: 6. The germline CDR1 and CDR2 sequences are MNHNS and SASEGT. The CDR3 runs to 16 residues. CDR3 region: CASSEGGRGPTGELFF. CDR3 DNA sequence: TGTGCCAGCAGTGAAGGGGGCAGGGGGCCAACCGGGGAGCTGTTTTTT.

The rearrangement uses TRBV5-1 and TRBJ2-1; no firm D call. Germline loops: CDR1 SGHRS, CDR2 YFSETQ. This CDR3 has 12 residues. V was cut by 5 bases and J by 3 bases, with 6 bases left in between. The chain's CDR3 is CASRGSYNEQFF. The CDR3 DNA is TGCGCCAGCAGGGGCAGCTACAATGAGCAGTTCTTC.

This chain connects TRBV13 to TRBJ1-2; tentatively, D is TRBD1 (5 bases). Per the germline V gene, CDR1 is PRHDT and CDR2 is FYEKMQ (reference sequence). V was pared by 0 bases and J by 4 bases, with 18 bases between. The CDR3 has 17 amino acids. The CDR3 region is CASSLGLGDGWIYGYTF. The CDR3 DNA reads TGTGCCAGCAGCTTAGGCCTTGGGGACGGGTGGATCTATGGCTACACCTTC. The full variable domain, completed using reference TRBV13 and TRBJ1-2, is AAGVIQSPRHLIKEKRETATLKCYPIPRHDTVYWYQQGPGQDPQFLISFYEKMQSDKGSIPDRFSAQQFSDYHSELNMSSLELGDSALYFCASSLGLGDGWIYGYTFGSGTRLTVV.

The chain recombines TRBV28 with TRBJ1-2, with D possibly matching TRBD1 (6 bases). V lost 2 bases to trimming and J lost 4 bases, with 26 bases between them. Germline V lookup: CDR1 MDHEN, CDR2 SYDVKM. The CDR3 sequence is 19 residues long. In DNA, the CDR3 is TGTGCCAGCAGTTTAGGGGGCCCCATCGGGTGGATGGGAATCTATGGCTACACCTTC. Its protein is CASSLGGPIGWMGIYGYTF.

The chain's CDR3 is CASSFSGSTGELFF. The DNA for the CDR3 is TGTGCCAGCAGTTTTTCAGGGTCCACCGGGGAGCTGTTTTTT. The chain links TRBV27 to TRBJ2-2, with a tentative D call TRBD1 (5 bases). Trimming removed 3 bases at V and 4 bases at J, with 9 bases between. The CDR3 spans 14 residues. Per the germline V gene, CDR1 is MNHEY and CDR2 is SMNVEV (reference sequence).

The rearrangement joins TRBV10-3 to TRBJ1-5, with TRBD1 as a possible D gene (6 bases). V shed 6 bases and J shed 7 bases, with 19 bases lying between them. CDR1 and CDR2 (germline): ENHRY, SYGVKD. The CDR3 runs to 15 residues. CDR3 amino acids: CAIRESTGQGQPQHF. Here the CDR3 DNA reads TGTGCCATCAGGGAATCTACAGGGCAGGGCCAGCCCCAGCATTTT.

The genes are TRBV7-9 and TRBJ2-7; TRBD1 matches 7 bases. Germline V gene lookup returns CDR1 SEHNR and CDR2 FQNEAQ (reference sequence). The V gene end was trimmed by 5 bases and the J gene end by 6 bases; junction bases not matched to a gene: 13. The CDR3 covers 15 residues. The CDR3 nucleotides read TGTGCCAGCAGCCACCGGGACAGTATAACCTCCGAGCAGTACTTC. Residues: CASSHRDSITSEQYF.

This sequence joins TRBV7-9 and TRBJ2-3; 9 nucleotides line up with TRBD2. The trim removed 10 bases at V and 2 bases at J, leaving 10 bases unmatched. The CDR3 has 15 residues. Germline lookup yields CDR1 SEHNR and CDR2 FQNEAQ (reference sequence). The CDR3 coding sequence is TGTGCCATGGACGACCTAGCGGGGCTCACAGATACGCAGTATTTT. This translates into CAMDDLAGLTDTQYF.

This rearrangement joins TRBV11-3 to TRBJ2-1; 8 bases match TRBD2. The V gene's germline CDR1 is SGHNT and CDR2 YENEEA. There are 16 residues in the CDR3. The V segment lost 5 bases and the J segment 1 base; nucleotides outside the gene matches: 7. The CDR3 here is CASSPRTSKSYNEQFF. The DNA for the CDR3 is TGTGCCAGCAGCCCCCGGACTAGCAAGTCCTACAATGAGCAGTTCTTC.